These T cell receptor beta chains were read from a single sample in a study of shared clonotypes between healthy human individuals. Profiling relied on immunoSEQ multiplex PCR, and the TCRdb table lists in-frame clones only, not all of them. The data hold 450,000 to 600,000 clones, with around 80% observed a single time. Material: PBMCs. The receptors derive from a woman between 40 and 50 years old in good health. Some clones in this sample may be carry-over from other donors' samples. Both conserved end residues are part of each CDR3. A D gene is named only where the DNA matches it firmly. Not all rows give a size; the values are once, few, many and, for expanded clones, a class.

clone size,D gene,J gene,V gene,CDR3 DNA,CDR3 protein
.,.,TRBJ1-3,TRBV28,TGTGCCAGCAGTCTGAAGAGCTCTGGAAACACCATATATTTT,CASSLKSSGNTIYF
once,.,TRBJ1-1,TRBV5-4,TGTGCCAGCAAGAATGTAGTCATGAACACTGAAGCTTTCTTT,CASKNVVMNTEAFF
.,.,TRBJ2-7,TRBV6-1,TGTGCCAGCAGTGAATCTGCAGTCTCCTACGAGCAGTACTTC,CASSESAVSYEQYF
.,.,TRBJ1-2,TRBV30,TGTGCCTGGATCTTCAGATCTAAAGGGGGGAGGGGCTACACCTTC,CAWIFRSKGGRGYTF
once,.,TRBJ1-4,TRBV28,TGTGCCAGCAGTACGACAGCTGCTAATGAAAAACTGTTTTTT,CASSTTAANEKLFF
.,.,TRBJ1-4,TRBV25-1,TGTGCCAGCAGTGAGAGAGGAACTAATGAAAAACTGTTTTTT,CASSERGTNEKLFF
.,.,TRBJ2-7,TRBV2,TGTGCCAGCAGTCCGGAGGTAGCGGTCGAGCAGTACTTC,CASSPEVAVEQYF
.,.,TRBJ1-2,TRBV11-2,TGTGCCAGCAGCTTAGTGGCTTGGCCAGGGGATGGCTACACCTTC,CASSLVAWPGDGYTF
.,.,TRBJ2-7,TRBV7-9,TGTGCCAGCAGCTTATCCGGGGGCTACGAGCAGTACTTC,CASSLSGGYEQYF
.,TRBD2,TRBJ2-7,TRBV11-2,TGTGCCAGCAGCTTAGATTCAGGACTAGCGGGAGGACAGACCTACGAGCAGTACTTC,CASSLDSGLAGGQTYEQYF
.,.,TRBJ2-7,TRBV28,TGTGCCAGCAGCCAGCCTAGCTCCTACGAGCAGTACTTC,CASSQPSSYEQYF
.,TRBD1,TRBJ2-1,TRBV14,TGTGCCAGCAGACTTACGGGACAGGGCTACAATGAGCAGTTCTTC,CASRLTGQGYNEQFF
.,.,TRBJ2-7,TRBV27,TGTGCCAGCAGTTTAACGGCAGGGATGGACGAGCAGTACTTC,CASSLTAGMDEQYF
.,.,TRBJ2-2,TRBV9,TGTGCCAGCAGCGTGAGGGAAGCTATGAACACCGGGGAGCTGTTTTTT,CASSVREAMNTGELFF
.,TRBD1,TRBJ1-1,TRBV19,TGTGCCAGTAGTAGCCTCAGGGGGCGCCGGGAGAACACTGAAGCTTTCTTT,CASSSLRGRRENTEAFF
.,.,TRBJ2-1,TRBV6-4,TGTGCCAGCAGTGACTCGACCGGGATCAGGCCGTTCTTC,CASSDSTGIRPFF
.,.,TRBJ1-1,TRBV9,TGTGCCAGCAGCGCCCCCCCCACGACTGAAGCTTTCTTT,CASSAPPTTEAFF
once,TRBD1,TRBJ1-1,TRBV7-9,TGTGCCAGCAGCCCAATGACAGGGGTGGGGACTGAAGCTTTCTTT,CASSPMTGVGTEAFF
.,.,TRBJ2-7,TRBV7-6,TGTGCCAGCAGCTTAGCGGCGGGCTGGGAGCAGTACTTC,CASSLAAGWEQYF
.,.,TRBJ2-7,TRBV7-6,TGTGCCAGCAGCTTAGGGCAAAACAGGGCTTCCTACGAGCAGTACTTC,CASSLGQNRASYEQYF